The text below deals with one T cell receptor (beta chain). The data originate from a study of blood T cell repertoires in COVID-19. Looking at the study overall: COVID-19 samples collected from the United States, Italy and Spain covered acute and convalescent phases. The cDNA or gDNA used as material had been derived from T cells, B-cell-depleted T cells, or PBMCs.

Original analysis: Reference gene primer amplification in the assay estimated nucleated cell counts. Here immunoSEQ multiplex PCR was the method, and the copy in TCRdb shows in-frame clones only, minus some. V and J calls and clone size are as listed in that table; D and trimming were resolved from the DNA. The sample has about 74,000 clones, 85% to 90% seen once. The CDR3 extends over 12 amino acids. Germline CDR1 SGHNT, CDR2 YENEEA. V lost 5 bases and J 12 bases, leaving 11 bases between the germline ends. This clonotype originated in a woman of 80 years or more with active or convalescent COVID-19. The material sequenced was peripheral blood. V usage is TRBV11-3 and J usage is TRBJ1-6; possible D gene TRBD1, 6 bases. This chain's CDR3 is CASSPGQQPLHF. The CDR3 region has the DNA TGTGCCAGCAGCCCGGGACAACAACCCCTCCACTTT.